This T cell receptor (beta chain) was captured by sequencing in a study of T cells in Graves' hyperthyroidism and ophthalmopathy. Study-level points and caveats: Blood also carried most thyroid clonotypes expanded above 0.001. Ophthalmopathy, as predicted by the model, came a median roughly 6.3 months after the prediction.

Trimming shortened V by 3 bases and J by 1 base, and 9 bases separated the two germline ends. CDR3 length equals 14 residues. CDR1 and CDR2 (germline): MDHEN, SYDVKM. Using RNA transcripts as the source, TCR beta CDR3 regions were amplified. The TCR CDR3 first-round RT-PCR relied on the HTBI primer set. From the multiplex PCR reads, TCRdb called clonotypes with MiXCR, one entry per CDR3 protein. The sample includes about 360,000 distinct CDR3 sequences, about 12% seen only once; the top ten take 9.2%. Patients between 18 and 65 years old had hyperthyroidism, newly diagnosed and lasting under 2 months. The PBMCs were sourced from fresh peripheral blood (around 9.3 ml). This clonotype was counted ten times or more. No antigen is known for it.

The chain couples TRBV28 to TRBJ1-1; D might be TRBD1 (5 bases). The receptor's source is a woman aged 18 to 35 with Graves' hyperthyroidism. Sequencing input: blood. The CDR3: CASSFPGQNTEAFF. The CDR3 DNA is TGTGCCAGCAGTTTCCCTGGACAGAACACTGAAGCTTTCTTT.